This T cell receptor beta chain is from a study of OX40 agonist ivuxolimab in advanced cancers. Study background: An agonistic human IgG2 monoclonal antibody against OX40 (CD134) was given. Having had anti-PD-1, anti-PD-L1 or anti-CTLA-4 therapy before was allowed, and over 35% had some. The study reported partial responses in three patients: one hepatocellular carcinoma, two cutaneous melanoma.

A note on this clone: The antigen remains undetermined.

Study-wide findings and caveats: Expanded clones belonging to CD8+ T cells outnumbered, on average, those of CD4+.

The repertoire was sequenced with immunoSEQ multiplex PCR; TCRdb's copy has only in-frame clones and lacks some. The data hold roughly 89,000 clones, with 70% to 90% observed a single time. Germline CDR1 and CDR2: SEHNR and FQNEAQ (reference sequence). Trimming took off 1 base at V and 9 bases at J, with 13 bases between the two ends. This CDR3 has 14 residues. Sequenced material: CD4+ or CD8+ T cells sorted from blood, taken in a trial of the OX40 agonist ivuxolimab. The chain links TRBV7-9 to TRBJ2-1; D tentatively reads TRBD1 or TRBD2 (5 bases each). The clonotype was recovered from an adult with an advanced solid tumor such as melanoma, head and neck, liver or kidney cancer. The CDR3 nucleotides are TGTGCCAGCAGCTTAGTGGGGACCCGGGGTGAGCAGTTCTTC. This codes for CASSLVGTRGEQFF.